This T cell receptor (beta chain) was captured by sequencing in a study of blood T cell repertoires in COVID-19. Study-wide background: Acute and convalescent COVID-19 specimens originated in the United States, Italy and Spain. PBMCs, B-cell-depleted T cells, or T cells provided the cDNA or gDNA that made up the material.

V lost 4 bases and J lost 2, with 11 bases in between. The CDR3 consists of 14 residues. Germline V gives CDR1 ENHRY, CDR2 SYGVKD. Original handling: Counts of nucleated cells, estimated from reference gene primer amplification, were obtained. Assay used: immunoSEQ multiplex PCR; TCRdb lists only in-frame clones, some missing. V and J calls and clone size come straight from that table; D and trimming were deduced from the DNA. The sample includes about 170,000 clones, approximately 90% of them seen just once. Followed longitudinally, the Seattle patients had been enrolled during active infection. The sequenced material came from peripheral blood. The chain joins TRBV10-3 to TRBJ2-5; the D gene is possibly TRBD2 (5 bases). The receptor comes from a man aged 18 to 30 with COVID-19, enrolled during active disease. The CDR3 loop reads CAISGIARQETQYF. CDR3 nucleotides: TGTGCCATCAGTGGGATAGCGCGGCAAGAGACCCAGTACTTC.